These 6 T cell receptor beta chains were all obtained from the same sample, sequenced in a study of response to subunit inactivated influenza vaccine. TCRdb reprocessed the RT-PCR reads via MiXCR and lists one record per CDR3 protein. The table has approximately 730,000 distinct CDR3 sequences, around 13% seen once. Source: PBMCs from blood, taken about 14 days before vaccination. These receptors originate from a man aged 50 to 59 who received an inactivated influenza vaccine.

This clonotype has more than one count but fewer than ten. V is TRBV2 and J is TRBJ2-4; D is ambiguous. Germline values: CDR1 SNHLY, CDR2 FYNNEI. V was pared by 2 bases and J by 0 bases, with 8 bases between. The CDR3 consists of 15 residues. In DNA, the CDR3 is TGTGCCAGCAGTGAAACACCGTTAGCCAAAAACATTCAGTACTTC. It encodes CASSETPLAKNIQYF.

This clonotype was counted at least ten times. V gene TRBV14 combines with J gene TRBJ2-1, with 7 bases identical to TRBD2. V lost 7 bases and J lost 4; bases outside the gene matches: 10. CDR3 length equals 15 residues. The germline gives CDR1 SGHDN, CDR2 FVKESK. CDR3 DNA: TGTGCCAGCACCGGGAGGCGGGGAGGTTACAATGAGCAGTTCTTC. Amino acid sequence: CASTGRRGGYNEQFF.

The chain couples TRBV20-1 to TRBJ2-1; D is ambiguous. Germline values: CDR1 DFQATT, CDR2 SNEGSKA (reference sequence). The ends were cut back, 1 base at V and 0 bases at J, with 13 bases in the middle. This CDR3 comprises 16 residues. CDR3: CSARGLSAVSYNEQFF. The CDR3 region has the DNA TGCAGTGCTAGAGGCCTATCGGCGGTCTCCTACAATGAGCAGTTCTTC.

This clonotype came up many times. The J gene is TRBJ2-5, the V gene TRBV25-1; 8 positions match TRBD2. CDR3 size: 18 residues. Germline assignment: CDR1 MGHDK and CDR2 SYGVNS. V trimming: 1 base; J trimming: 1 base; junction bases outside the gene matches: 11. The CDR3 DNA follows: TGTGCCAGCAGTGAATCCCCACGGACTAGCCTCGGCCAAGAGACCCAGTACTTC. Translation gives CASSESPRTSLGQETQYF. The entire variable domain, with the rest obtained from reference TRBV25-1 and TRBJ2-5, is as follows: EADIYQTPRYLVIGTGKKITLECSQTMGHDKMYWYQQDPGMELHLIHYSYGVNSTEKGDLSSESTVSRIRTEHFPLTLESARPSHTSQYLCASSESPRTSLGQETQYFGPGTRLLVL.

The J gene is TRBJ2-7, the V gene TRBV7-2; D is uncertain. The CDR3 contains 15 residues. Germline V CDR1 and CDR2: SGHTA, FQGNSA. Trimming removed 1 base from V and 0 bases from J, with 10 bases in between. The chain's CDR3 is CASSLGRFSSYEQYF. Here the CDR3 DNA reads TGTGCCAGCAGCTTAGGCAGGTTTAGCTCCTACGAGCAGTACTTC.

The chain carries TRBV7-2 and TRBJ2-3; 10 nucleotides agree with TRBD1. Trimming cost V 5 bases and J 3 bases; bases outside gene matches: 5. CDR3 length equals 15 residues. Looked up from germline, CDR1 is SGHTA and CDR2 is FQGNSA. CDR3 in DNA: TGTGCCAGCAGCACCAGACAGGGGGCGACAGATACGCAGTATTTT. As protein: CASSTRQGATDTQYF.